This T cell receptor (beta chain) was identified in a study of shared clonotypes between healthy human individuals. Study-wide points: Some clonotypes were shared by all four sorted-subset donors, while others were not shared. The non-shared ones had lower generation probabilities than the shared ones. Memory subsets generally showed lower estimated richness than naive subsets.

The split of CD4+ cells yielded CD45RA+ naive and CD45RA-negative memory subsets. TCRdb keeps only in-frame clones here, not all; method: immunoSEQ multiplex PCR. The sample contains approximately 2.5 million clones, around 90% of which appear only once. Of note for this clone: Antigen: not known.

The specimen sequenced was naive CD4+ T cells sorted from blood. The sample's subset: CD45RA+ positively selected. This TCR derives from a man younger than 35 in good health.

Here the CDR3 reads CASSPHQGAESPLHF. CDR3 coding DNA: TGTGCCAGCTCACCCCATCAGGGGGCAGAATCACCCCTCCACTTT. V gene TRBV18 combines with J gene TRBJ1-6; 8 nucleotides line up with TRBD1. The CDR3 runs to 15 residues. V was clipped by 3 bases and J by 10 bases; unmatched bases: 8. Germline CDR1 and CDR2: KGHSH and LQKENI.